This TCR beta chain stems from a study of identical twins. General study points: The presence of invariant MAIT and iNKT cells could partly confound analyses of zero-insertion sequences. Sequences that were beta out-of-frame showed weaker excess twin sharing.

Template switching, a step in the protocol, added a universal primer site, and cDNA carried unique molecular identifiers. Each CDR3 protein is one row after TCRdb ran MiXCR on the 5' RACE reads. This table holds 300,000 to 400,000 distinct CDR3 sequences, roughly an eighth found once. This clonotype has more than one count but fewer than ten. Its target is not known. Every one of the donors was a healthy Caucasian. The V gene's germline CDR1 is SGHTA and CDR2 FQGNSA. V lost 5 bases and J lost 4; bases outside the gene matches: 13. This CDR3 has 16 amino acids. The sample was also linked to a second study, of yellow fever vaccine responses in identical twins.

Specimen: CD8+ T cells sorted from blood. The chain links TRBV7-2 to TRBJ2-5, with 7 positions matching TRBD2. This receptor was taken from a woman between 18 and 29 years old in good health. The CDR3 nucleotides read TGTGCCAGCAGCCCCGAAACGCGGGGGTGGGGAGAGACCCAGTACTTC. Translated: CASSPETRGWGETQYF.